The 17 T cell receptor beta chains reported below all come from one sample, sequenced in a study of T cells in Graves' hyperthyroidism and ophthalmopathy. Amplified TCR beta CDR3 regions derived from RNA transcripts. The HTBI primer set was used in a first-round RT-PCR of the TCR CDR3. TCRdb re-analysed the multiplex PCR reads in MiXCR, keeping a single row per CDR3 protein. Of a few hundred thousand distinct CDR3 sequences in the sample, 15% to 17% were seen once. The sequenced sample was blood. These receptors originate from a woman aged 18-29 years with Graves' hyperthyroidism that later progressed to Graves' ophthalmopathy.

This clonotype has a handful of counts. The chain is built from TRBV7-9 and TRBJ2-3, with D possibly matching TRBD1 (6 bases). This CDR3 spans 13 amino acids. Trimming shortened V by 2 bases and J by 7 bases, and 10 bases separated the two germline ends. Germline CDR1 and CDR2: SEHNR and FQNEAQ (reference sequence). The CDR3 here is CASSLNQGNTQYF. For the CDR3, the DNA is TGTGCCAGCAGCTTAAACCAGGGGAATACGCAGTATTTT.

This clonotype has a handful of counts. The gene calls are TRBV24-1 and TRBJ2-1, with D perhaps matching TRBD1 or TRBD2 (5 bases each). The CDR3 is 12 amino acids. Germline CDR1 and CDR2: KGHDR and SFDVKD. The germline V and J ends were trimmed by 4 bases and 8 bases, with 8 bases remaining between them. CDR3 nucleotide sequence: TGTGCCACCAGTGAAGGGGACGATGAGCAGTTCTTC. Translation: CATSEGDDEQFF.

Many counts were recorded for this clonotype. The rearrangement links TRBV7-2 to TRBJ2-6; D might be TRBD2 (6 bases). This CDR3 has 19 residues. Deletions cut 2 bases from V and 0 bases from J, with 17 bases between. The germline V gene encodes CDR1 SGHTA and CDR2 FQGNSA. The CDR3 loop is CASSLPTPGVDSGANVLTF. The CDR3 DNA follows: TGTGCCAGCAGCTTACCAACCCCGGGGGTCGACTCTGGGGCCAACGTCCTGACTTTC. Based on the CDR3 plus reference TRBV7-2 and TRBJ2-6, the full variable domain is GAGVSQSPSNKVTEKGKDVELRCDPISGHTALYWYRQSLGQGLEFLIYFQGNSAPDKSGLPSDRFSAERTGGSVSTLTIQRTQQEDSAVYLCASSLPTPGVDSGANVLTFGAGSRLTVL.

This clonotype has ten or more counts. J is TRBJ2-2 and V is TRBV12-3 or TRBV12-4; D is perhaps TRBD2 (6 bases). Trimming left V 3 bases short and J 1 base short, with 9 bases between. The CDR3 consists of 15 residues. CDR3 sequence reads: CASSLGTRNTGELFF. The CDR3 DNA reads TGTGCCAGCAGTTTGGGGACTCGGAACACCGGGGAGCTGTTTTTT.

In this sample, this clonotype turned up many times. The V gene is TRBV30, the J gene TRBJ1-1; 9 bases are a match to TRBD1. This CDR3 spans 14 amino acids. Germline assignment: CDR1 GTSNPN and CDR2 SVGIG (reference sequence). The junction had 10 bases not matched to a gene; V was cut back by 4 bases and J by 7 bases. CDR3 sequence (DNA): TGTGCCTGGACCCCGGGACAGGGAAGAGGTGAAGCTTTCTTT. This sequence encodes CAWTPGQGRGEAFF.

Notes on this clonotype: A much larger clone lies a single base off, so this may be a read error. The rearrangement links TRBV12-3 or TRBV12-4 to TRBJ2-5; D remains unclear. V was cut by 3 bases and J by 7 bases, with 12 bases left in between. The CDR3 loop spans 13 amino acids. The CDR3 nucleotides are TGTGCCAGCAGTTTCGGTATCCCGGGGACCCAGTACTTC. As protein: CASSFGIPGTQYF.

This clonotype came up many times. This chain links TRBV2 with TRBJ1-2, with a weak D call TRBD1 (5 bases). The CDR3 length is 17 residues. The V gene's germline CDR1 is SNHLY and CDR2 FYNNEI. V was cut by 4 bases and J by 4 bases, with 22 bases left in between. CDR3 nucleotides: TGTGCCAGCAGTGGGGGTGGTTCGACAGATACGCTCTATGGCTACACCTTC. Translated, it gives CASSGGGSTDTLYGYTF.

This clonotype turned up a few times. For the CDR3, the DNA is TGTGCCAGCAGTATCAGCGGGGGCGGGAACGAGCAGTACTTC. Protein: CASSISGGGNEQYF. The chain links TRBV28 to TRBJ2-7, with 8 nucleotides matching TRBD2. Germline CDR1 MDHEN, CDR2 SYDVKM. The CDR3 contains 14 residues. The V segment lost 5 bases and the J segment 5 bases; nucleotides outside the gene matches: 8.

The gene calls are TRBV2 and TRBJ2-7, with TRBD2 identical over 10 bases. Germline-derived CDR1 and CDR2 are SNHLY and FYNNEI. The junction had 5 bases not matched to a gene; V was cut back by 6 bases and J by 3 bases. The CDR3 extends over 14 amino acids. DNA of the CDR3: TGTGCCAGCAGCTGGACTAGCGGCAACTACGAGCAGTACTTC. It codes for CASSWTSGNYEQYF.

As concerns this clonotype: This may stem from a read error, because a much larger clone lies one nucleotide away. V usage is TRBV6-1 and J usage is TRBJ2-7; 7 bases are a match to TRBD2. Germline CDR1 is MNHNS and CDR2 is SASEGT. The CDR3 spans 13 residues. The DNA for the CDR3 is TGTGCCAGCCGCGCGACTAGCAGCTACGAGCTGTACTTC. It yields the protein CASRATSSYELYF.

The chain has TRBV20-1 and TRBJ2-7; 11 nucleotides align to TRBD2. Trimming cost V 2 bases and J 0 bases; bases outside gene matches: 3. The germline V gene has CDR1 DFQATT and CDR2 SNEGSKA (reference sequence). CDR3 length equals 15 residues. CDR3 sequence (DNA): TGCAGTGCTAGACCAGGACTAGCGGGCTCCTACGAGCAGTACTTC. Its translation is CSARPGLAGSYEQYF.

The V and J genes are TRBV6-2 or TRBV6-3 and TRBJ2-1; a weak D match, TRBD2 (6 bases). From germline, CDR1 is MNHEY and CDR2 SVGEGT. The length of the CDR3 is 16 residues. Trimming shortened V by 0 bases and J by 3 bases, and 12 bases separated the two germline ends. CDR3 DNA: TGTGCCAGCAGTTACTCGACGGTAGCGGACTACAATGAGCAGTTCTTC. Residues: CASSYSTVADYNEQFF.

This clonotype showed up many times. The chain joins TRBV6-1 to TRBJ2-5; D tentatively reads TRBD1 or TRBD2 (5 bases each). V was clipped by 8 bases and J by 5 bases, with 15 bases between them. This CDR3 has 13 amino acids. CDR1 is MNHNS and CDR2 is SASEGT in the germline V gene. The CDR3, as DNA: TGTGCCAGCGCTTCGGGGCTTGGGGAGACCCAGTACTTC. It encodes CASASGLGETQYF.

This clonotype has just a few counts. The chain is built from TRBV18 and TRBJ2-1; tentative D call: TRBD1 (5 bases). The CDR3 spans 14 residues. V lost 0 bases and J 4 bases, leaving 7 bases between the germline ends. CDR1 is KGHSH and CDR2 is LQKENI in the germline V gene. CDR3 bases: TGTGCCAGCTCACCACCTCAGGGTTACAATGAGCAGTTCTTC. As protein: CASSPPQGYNEQFF.

The chain carries TRBV6-5 and TRBJ1-1, with D hard to call. CDR1 is MNHEY, CDR2 SVGAGI, per germline. V was pared by 4 bases and J by 4 bases, with 13 bases between. This CDR3 comprises 14 residues. The CDR3 sequence is CASSLGRVPTEAFF. The CDR3 DNA reads TGTGCCAGCAGTTTAGGCCGGGTCCCCACTGAAGCTTTCTTT.

The table lists this clonotype with many counts. The rearrangement uses TRBV2 and TRBJ1-2; D not resolved. The CDR3 runs 13 residues. Germline CDR1 reads SNHLY; CDR2 reads FYNNEI. V shed 3 bases and J shed 8 bases, with 13 bases lying between them. Here the CDR3 reads CASSDNIVGGYTF. CDR3 DNA: TGTGCCAGCAGTGACAACATCGTGGGAGGCTACACCTTC.

This clonotype was recorded many times. The chain joins TRBV10-2 to TRBJ1-1, with 8 nucleotides matching TRBD1. Looked up from germline, CDR1 is WSHSY and CDR2 is SAAADI. Germline trimming cut 2 bases from V and 8 bases from J; bases unmatched to any gene: 7. The CDR3 is made up of 14 amino acids. CDR3 in DNA: TGCGCCAGCAGTGAGCCAGGGGGCGCGCCCGAAGCTTTCTTT. It yields the protein CASSEPGGAPEAFF.